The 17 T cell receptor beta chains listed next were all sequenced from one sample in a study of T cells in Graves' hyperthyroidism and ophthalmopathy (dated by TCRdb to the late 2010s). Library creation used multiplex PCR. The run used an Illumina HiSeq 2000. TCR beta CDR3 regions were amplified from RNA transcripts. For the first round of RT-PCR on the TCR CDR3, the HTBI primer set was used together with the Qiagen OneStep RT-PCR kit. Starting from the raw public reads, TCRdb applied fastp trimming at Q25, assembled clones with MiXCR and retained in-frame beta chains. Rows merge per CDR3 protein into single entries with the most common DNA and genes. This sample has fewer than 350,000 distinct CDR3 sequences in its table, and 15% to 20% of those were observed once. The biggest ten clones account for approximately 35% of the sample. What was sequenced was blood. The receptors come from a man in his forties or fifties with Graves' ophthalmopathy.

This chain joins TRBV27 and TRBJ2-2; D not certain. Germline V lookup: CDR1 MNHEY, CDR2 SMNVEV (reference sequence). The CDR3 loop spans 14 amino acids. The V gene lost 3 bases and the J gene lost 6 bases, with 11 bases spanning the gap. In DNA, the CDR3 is TGTGCCAGCAGTTTGGGCCAATTGGCCGGGGAGCTGTTTTTT. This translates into CASSLGQLAGELFF.

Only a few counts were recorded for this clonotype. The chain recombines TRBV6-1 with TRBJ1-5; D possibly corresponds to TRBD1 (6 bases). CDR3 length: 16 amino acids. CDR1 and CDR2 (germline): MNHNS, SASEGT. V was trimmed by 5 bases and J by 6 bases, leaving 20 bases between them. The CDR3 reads CASSNTQSGATQPQHF. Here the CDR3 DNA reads TGTGCCAGCAGTAATACTCAATCGGGGGCAACTCAGCCCCAGCATTTT.

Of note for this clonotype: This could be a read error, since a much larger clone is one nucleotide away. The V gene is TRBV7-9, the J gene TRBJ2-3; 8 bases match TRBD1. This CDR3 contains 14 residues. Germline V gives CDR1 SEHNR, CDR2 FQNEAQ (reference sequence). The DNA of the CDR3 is TGTGCCAGCAGCTTGGTCAGGGGGACAGGTACGCAGTATTTT. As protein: CASSLVRGTGTQYF.

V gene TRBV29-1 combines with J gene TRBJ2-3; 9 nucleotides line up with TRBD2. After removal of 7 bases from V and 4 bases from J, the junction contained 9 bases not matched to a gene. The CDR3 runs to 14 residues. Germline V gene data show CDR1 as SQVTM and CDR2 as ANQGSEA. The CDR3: CSAAVAGGPDTQYF. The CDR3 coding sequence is TGCAGCGCAGCTGTGGCGGGAGGGCCAGATACGCAGTATTTT.

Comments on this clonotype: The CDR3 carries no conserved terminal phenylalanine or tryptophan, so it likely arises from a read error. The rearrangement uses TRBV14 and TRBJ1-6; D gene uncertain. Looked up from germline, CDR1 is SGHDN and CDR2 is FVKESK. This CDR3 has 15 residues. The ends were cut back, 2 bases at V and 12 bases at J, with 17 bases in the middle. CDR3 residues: CASSQSALNTRPLHL. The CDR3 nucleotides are TGTGCCAGCAGCCAATCGGCCTTAAACACCAGACCCCTCCACCTT.

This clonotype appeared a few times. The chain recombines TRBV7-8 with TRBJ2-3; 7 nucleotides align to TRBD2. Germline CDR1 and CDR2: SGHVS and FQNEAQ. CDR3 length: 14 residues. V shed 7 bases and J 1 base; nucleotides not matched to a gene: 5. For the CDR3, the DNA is TGTGCCAGCATCCGGGACTACCGCACAGATACGCAGTATTTT. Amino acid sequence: CASIRDYRTDTQYF. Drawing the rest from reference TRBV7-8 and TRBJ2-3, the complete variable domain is GAGVSQSPRYKVAKRGQDVALRCDPISGHVSLFWYQQALGQGPEFLTYFQNEAQLDKSGLPSDRFFAERPEGSVSTLKIQRTQQEDSAVYLCASIRDYRTDTQYFGPGTRLTVL.

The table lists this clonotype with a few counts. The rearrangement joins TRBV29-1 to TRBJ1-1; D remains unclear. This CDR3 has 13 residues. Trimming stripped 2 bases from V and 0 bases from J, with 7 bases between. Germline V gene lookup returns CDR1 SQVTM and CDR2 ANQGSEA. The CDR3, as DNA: TGCAGCGTTGAACCCCAAATGAACACTGAAGCTTTCTTT. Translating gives CSVEPQMNTEAFF.

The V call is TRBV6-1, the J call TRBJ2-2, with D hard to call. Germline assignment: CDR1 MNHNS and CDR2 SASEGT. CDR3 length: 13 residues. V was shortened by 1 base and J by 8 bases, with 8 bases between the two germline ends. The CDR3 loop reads CASSEDRSGELFF. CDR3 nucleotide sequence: TGTGCCAGCAGTGAAGATAGGTCAGGGGAGCTGTTTTTT.

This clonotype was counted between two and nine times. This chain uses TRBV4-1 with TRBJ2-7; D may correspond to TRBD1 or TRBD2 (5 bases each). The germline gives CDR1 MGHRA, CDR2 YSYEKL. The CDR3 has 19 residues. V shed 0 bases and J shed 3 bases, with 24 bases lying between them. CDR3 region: CASSQDWGIRPGANYEQYF. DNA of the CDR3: TGCGCCAGCAGCCAAGATTGGGGCATCAGGCCCGGGGCGAACTACGAGCAGTACTTC.

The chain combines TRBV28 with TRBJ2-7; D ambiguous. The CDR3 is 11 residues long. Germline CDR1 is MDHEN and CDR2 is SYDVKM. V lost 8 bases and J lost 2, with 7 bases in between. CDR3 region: CASRQAYEQYF. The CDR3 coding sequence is TGTGCCAGCCGTCAAGCCTACGAGCAGTACTTC. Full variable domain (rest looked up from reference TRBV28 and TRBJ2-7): DVKVTQSSRYLVKRTGEKVFLECVQDMDHENMFWYRQDPGLGLRLIYFSYDVKMKEKGDIPEGYSVSREKKERFSLILESASTNQTSMYLCASRQAYEQYFGPGTRLTVT.

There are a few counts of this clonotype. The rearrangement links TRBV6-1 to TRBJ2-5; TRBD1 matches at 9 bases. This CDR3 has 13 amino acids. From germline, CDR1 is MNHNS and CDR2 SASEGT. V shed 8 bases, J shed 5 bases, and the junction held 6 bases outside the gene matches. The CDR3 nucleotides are TGTGCCAGCGGACAGGGGTTCGGGGAGACCCAGTACTTC. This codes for CASGQGFGETQYF.

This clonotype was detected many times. This chain's CDR3 is CASSLGPGVNTGELFF. Written as DNA, the CDR3 is TGTGCCAGCAGTTTAGGCCCCGGGGTAAACACCGGGGAGCTGTTTTTT. V gene TRBV12-3 or TRBV12-4 combines with J gene TRBJ2-2, with a possible D match to TRBD2 (5 bases). The CDR3 runs 16 residues. Trimming removed 1 base at V and 2 bases at J, with 11 bases between.

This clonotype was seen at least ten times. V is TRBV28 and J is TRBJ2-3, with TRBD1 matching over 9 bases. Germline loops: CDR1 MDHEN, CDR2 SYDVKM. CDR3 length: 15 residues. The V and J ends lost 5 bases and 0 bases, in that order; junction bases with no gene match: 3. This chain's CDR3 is CASSRQGGSTDTQYF. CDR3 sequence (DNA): TGTGCCAGCAGTCGACAGGGGGGGAGCACAGATACGCAGTATTTT.

The CDR3 here is CSASTSGDYNEQFF. DNA of the CDR3: TGCAGCGCGTCGACTAGCGGGGATTACAATGAGCAGTTCTTC. The chain is built from TRBV29-1 and TRBJ2-1, with TRBD2 matching 11 bases. Looked up from germline, CDR1 is SQVTM and CDR2 is ANQGSEA. This CDR3 has 14 amino acids. Trimming at V came to 7 bases and at J to 4 bases, leaving 6 bases not matched to a gene.

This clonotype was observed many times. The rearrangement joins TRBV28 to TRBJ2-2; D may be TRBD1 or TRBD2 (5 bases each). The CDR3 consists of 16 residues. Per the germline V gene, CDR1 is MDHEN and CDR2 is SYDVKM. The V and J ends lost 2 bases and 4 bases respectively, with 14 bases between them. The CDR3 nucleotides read TGTGCCAGCAGTTTACGCCCACCGGGGACCACCGGGGAGCTGTTTTTT. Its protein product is CASSLRPPGTTGELFF. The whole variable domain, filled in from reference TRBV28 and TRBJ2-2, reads DVKVTQSSRYLVKRTGEKVFLECVQDMDHENMFWYRQDPGLGLRLIYFSYDVKMKEKGDIPEGYSVSREKKERFSLILESASTNQTSMYLCASSLRPPGTTGELFFGEGSRLTVL.

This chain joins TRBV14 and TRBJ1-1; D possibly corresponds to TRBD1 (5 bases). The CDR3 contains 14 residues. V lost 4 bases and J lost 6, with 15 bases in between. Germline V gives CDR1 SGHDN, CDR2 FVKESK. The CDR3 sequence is CASSRDRVGAEAFF. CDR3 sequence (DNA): TGTGCCAGCAGCCGAGACAGAGTGGGGGCTGAAGCTTTCTTT.

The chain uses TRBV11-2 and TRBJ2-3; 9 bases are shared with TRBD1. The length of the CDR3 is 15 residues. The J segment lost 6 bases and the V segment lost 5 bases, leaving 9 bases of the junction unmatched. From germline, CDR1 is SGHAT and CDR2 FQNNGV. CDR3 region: CASSDPGQGRDTQYF. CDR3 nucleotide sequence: TGTGCCAGCAGCGATCCGGGACAGGGAAGGGATACGCAGTATTTT.